Presented here are 5 T cell receptor beta chains from one specimen sequenced in a study of T cell responses to AZD1222 COVID-19 vaccine. The repertoire was sequenced with immunoSEQ multiplex PCR; TCRdb's copy has only in-frame clones and lacks some. The data contain 95,000 to 150,000 clones, 80% to 95% of them singletons. This sample comprised peripheral blood, obtained on day 0 of AZD1222 vaccination. Every receptor here comes from an adult in good health.

V usage is TRBV10-3 and J usage is TRBJ2-1; no firm D call. Germline CDR1 is ENHRY and CDR2 is SYGVKD. This CDR3 has 15 residues. Deletions cut 0 bases from V and 3 bases from J, with 9 bases between. The CDR3 DNA reads as TGTGCCATCAGTGAGTCGCCACTACTCTACAATGAGCAGTTCTTC. This codes for CAISESPLLYNEQFF.

The chain couples TRBV3-1 (or the pseudogene TRBV3-2) to TRBJ2-7; no reliable D call. The CDR3 runs to 14 residues. CDR1 is LGHDT, CDR2 YNNKEL, per germline (reference sequence). V lost 7 bases to trimming and J lost 3 bases, with 16 bases between them. DNA for the CDR3: TGTGCCAGCACCCCAACTGGACGGCACTACGAGCAGTACTTC. Its translation is CASTPTGRHYEQYF.

The chain joins TRBV18 to TRBJ2-7; 8 nucleotides line up with TRBD2. CDR3 size: 16 residues. Germline V gene data show CDR1 as KGHSH and CDR2 as LQKENI. The trim removed 5 bases at V and 3 bases at J, leaving 12 bases unmatched. DNA of the CDR3: TGTGCCAGCTCATCCACCGAGGGCGGGGGGTACTACGAGCAGTACTTC. Translation gives CASSSTEGGGYYEQYF.

This chain links TRBV25-1 with TRBJ1-2, with D perhaps matching TRBD1 (6 bases). The germline V gene encodes CDR1 MGHDK and CDR2 SYGVNS. The CDR3 contains 14 residues. V lost 6 bases and J 5 bases, leaving 16 bases between the germline ends. This CDR3 reads CASSRPGDPYGYTF. DNA for the CDR3: TGTGCCAGCAGCAGACCAGGGGATCCGTATGGCTACACCTTC.

The chain joins TRBV6-5 to TRBJ1-1, with a weak D call TRBD1 (5 bases). Trimming left V 4 bases short and J 1 base short, with 16 bases between. The CDR3 consists of 16 residues. Germline V gene data show CDR1 as MNHEY and CDR2 as SVGAGI. CDR3 nucleotides: TGTGCCAGCAGTTGGGGCCCGGGACGGGCGAACACTGAAGCTTTCTTT. Amino acid sequence: CASSWGPGRANTEAFF.